Presented here are 30 T cell receptor beta chains from one specimen sequenced in a study of T cells in Graves' hyperthyroidism and ophthalmopathy. Amplified regions were TCR beta CDR3 sequences from RNA transcripts. The HTBI primer set was used in a first-round RT-PCR of the TCR CDR3. TCRdb recomputed calls from the multiplex PCR reads with MiXCR, one row per CDR3 protein. In the table there are around 350,000 distinct CDR3 sequences, nearly 15% of which are singletons. Source material: blood. Every receptor here comes from a woman aged 55-69 years with Graves' ophthalmopathy.

This clonotype occurred many times. The rearrangement links TRBV28 to TRBJ1-2; D remains ambiguous. Germline V gene data show CDR1 as MDHEN and CDR2 as SYDVKM. The CDR3 is 17 amino acids. Between the trimmed V and J ends, which lost 6 bases and 4 bases, there was a span of 24 bases. The CDR3 loop is CASRIAAPGRFSYGYTF. CDR3 DNA: TGTGCCAGCAGAATAGCGGCCCCAGGCAGGTTTTCCTATGGCTACACCTTC.

The chain is built from TRBV30 and TRBJ2-1, with 8 bases identical to TRBD2. Germline CDR1 is GTSNPN and CDR2 is SVGIG (reference sequence). The CDR3 totals 18 residues. Trimming cost V 0 bases and J 4 bases; bases outside gene matches: 14. CDR3 nucleotides: TGTGCCTGGAGTGTAGGTTGGAGTAGCGGGGCCTCATACAATGAGCAGTTCTTC. Translation gives CAWSVGWSSGASYNEQFF.

The table lists this clonotype with many counts. This sequence joins TRBV5-1 and TRBJ2-6; no reliable D call. Germline V lookup: CDR1 SGHRS, CDR2 YFSETQ. This CDR3 spans 13 amino acids. Trimming stripped 5 bases from V and 0 bases from J, with 3 bases between. This CDR3 reads CASRNSGANVLTF. Here the CDR3 DNA reads TGCGCCAGCAGAAACTCTGGGGCCAACGTCCTGACTTTC.

In this sample, this clonotype turned up many times. The V and J genes are TRBV3-1 and TRBJ2-1, with 7 bases identical to TRBD2. The CDR3 has 16 residues. From germline, CDR1 is LGHDT and CDR2 YNNKEL (reference sequence). V lost 6 bases and J lost 1; bases outside the gene matches: 9. Written as DNA, the CDR3 is TGTGCCAGCAGTCTCCTTCGAGCGGGGTCCTACAATGAGCAGTTCTTC. It yields the protein CASSLLRAGSYNEQFF.

This clonotype came up many times. The V gene is TRBV28, the J gene TRBJ1-2, with 7 bases fitting TRBD1. J was trimmed by 8 bases and V by 3 bases; bases with no gene match: 9. Germline V gene lookup returns CDR1 MDHEN and CDR2 SYDVKM. CDR3 length: 14 residues. This CDR3 is CASSFSRGLWGYTF. The DNA of the CDR3 is TGTGCCAGCAGTTTCTCGAGGGGGCTGTGGGGCTACACCTTC.

The sample holds a few counts of this clonotype. This chain uses TRBV30 with TRBJ1-5, with a weak D call TRBD1 (6 bases). CDR1 and CDR2 (germline): GTSNPN, SVGIG (reference sequence). V was pared by 3 bases and J by 4 bases, with 13 bases between. This CDR3 is 14 amino acids long. As DNA, the CDR3 is TGTGCCTGGAGGGGGGCGGGGGGAAATCAGCCCCAGCATTTT. Protein: CAWRGAGGNQPQHF.

The table lists this clonotype with a few counts. The chain has TRBV9 and TRBJ2-7; 11 bases fit TRBD1. The CDR3 contains 15 residues. V lost 1 base, J lost 4 bases, and 4 bases stayed unmatched. Germline CDR1 reads SGDLS; CDR2 reads YYNGEE. The CDR3 DNA is TGTGCCAGCAGCGTACGAGGGACAGGGGGGTACGAGCAGTACTTC. Translated, it gives CASSVRGTGGYEQYF.

The V gene is TRBV19, the J gene TRBJ2-5, with D possibly TRBD1 on 5 matching bases. With 1 base removed from V and 2 bases from J, the gap between germline ends came to 11 bases. The CDR3 is 15 residues long. Looked up from germline, CDR1 is LNHDA and CDR2 is SQIVND (reference sequence). CDR3 amino acids: CASSIVDDRQETQYF. The CDR3 nucleotides are TGTGCCAGTAGTATAGTCGACGACAGACAAGAGACCCAGTACTTC.

The gene calls are TRBV12-5 and TRBJ2-1, with TRBD2 as a possible D gene (5 bases). The V gene's germline CDR1 is LGHNT and CDR2 FRNRAP. The CDR3 consists of 20 residues. Trimming shortened V by 4 bases and J by 1 base, and 26 bases separated the two germline ends. CDR3 in amino acids: CASGWLKRELGDHSYNEQFF. The CDR3 DNA reads TGTGCTAGTGGTTGGCTAAAGAGGGAGCTAGGAGACCATTCCTACAATGAGCAGTTCTTC.

This clonotype has ten or more counts. V is TRBV6-2 or TRBV6-3 and J is TRBJ2-2; TRBD1 matches at 9 bases. Germline trimming cut 6 bases from V and 6 bases from J; bases unmatched to any gene: 11. CDR1 is MNHEY and CDR2 is SVGEGT in the germline V gene. The CDR3 spans 16 residues. CDR3 loop: CASSLTGGRRAGELFF. DNA of the CDR3: TGTGCCAGCAGCCTTACAGGGGGCAGGCGAGCCGGGGAGCTGTTTTTT.

The V gene is TRBV20-1, the J gene TRBJ1-6; D is perhaps TRBD1 (5 bases). This CDR3 region has 16 residues. V was clipped by 2 bases and J by 5 bases, with 16 bases between them. CDR1 is DFQATT, CDR2 SNEGSKA, per germline (reference sequence). The CDR3 coding sequence is TGCAGTGCTAGACGGGAGCGGGGCTTAGATAATTCACCCCTCCACTTT. Its translation is CSARRERGLDNSPLHF.

This clonotype was seen a few times. The gene calls are TRBV4-1 and TRBJ2-7; D gene ambiguous. Looked up from germline, CDR1 is MGHRA and CDR2 is YSYEKL. V lost 4 bases and J 3 bases, leaving 16 bases between the germline ends. This CDR3 spans 15 amino acids. Here the CDR3 reads CASSPSPLAYYEQYF. As DNA, the CDR3 is TGCGCCAGCAGCCCCTCCCCGCTGGCGTACTACGAGCAGTACTTC.

J is TRBJ1-4 and V is TRBV6-1; no firm D call. Germline V gene sequence: CDR1 MNHNS, CDR2 SASEGT. The V gene lost 8 bases and the J gene lost 0 bases, with 13 bases spanning the gap. The CDR3 is 15 amino acids. CDR3 DNA: TGTGCCAGCGACCCAAACGGAGCAACTAATGAAAAACTGTTTTTT. Its translation is CASDPNGATNEKLFF.

This chain's CDR3 is CASRQSGKNIQYF. The CDR3 DNA reads as TGTGCCAGCAGGCAGTCGGGAAAAAACATTCAGTACTTC. The rearrangement joins TRBV12-3 or TRBV12-4 to TRBJ2-4; D is possibly TRBD2 (5 bases). The CDR3 covers 13 residues. Trimming took off 6 bases at V and 4 bases at J, with 10 bases between the two ends.

The sample holds many counts of this clonotype. Here the CDR3 reads CASSLQQGLLETQYF. The CDR3, as DNA: TGTGCCAGCAGCTTACAACAGGGTTTGTTGGAGACCCAGTACTTC. The chain uses TRBV7-9 and TRBJ2-5; D is perhaps TRBD1 (6 bases). Germline V gene sequence: CDR1 SEHNR, CDR2 FQNEAQ (reference sequence). The CDR3 runs 15 residues. The ends were cut back, 2 bases at V and 5 bases at J, with 15 bases in the middle.

This clonotype was observed at least ten times. This sequence joins TRBV30 and TRBJ1-6, with D hard to call. V lost 4 bases, J lost 6 bases, and 13 bases lay in between. The CDR3 length is 14 residues. In germline, CDR1 is GTSNPN, CDR2 SVGIG (reference sequence). The CDR3 sequence: CAWTTDGRNSPLHF. The CDR3 DNA follows: TGTGCCTGGACCACCGACGGCCGTAATTCACCCCTCCACTTT. Full variable domain (rest looked up from reference TRBV30 and TRBJ1-6): SQTIHQWPATLVQPVGSPLSLECTVEGTSNPNLYWYRQAAGRGLQLLFYSVGIGQISSEVPQNLSASRPQDRQFILSSKKLLLSDSGFYLCAWTTDGRNSPLHFGNGTRLTVT.

This clonotype turned up a few times. As DNA, the CDR3 is TGTGCCAGCAGTTTCATTGGGACATCCTCCTACGAGCAGTACTTC. Protein: CASSFIGTSSYEQYF. The rearrangement links TRBV27 to TRBJ2-7, with D possibly being TRBD1 (6 bases). CDR1 and CDR2 (germline): MNHEY, SMNVEV (reference sequence). This CDR3 contains 15 residues. V lost 3 bases, J lost 0 bases, and 12 bases lay in between.

Notes on this clonotype: This clone may be a read error of a much larger clone one base away. The chain is built from TRBV27 and TRBJ1-2, with unresolved D. Germline V lookup: CDR1 MNHEY, CDR2 SMNVEV (reference sequence). CDR3 length: 13 amino acids. V lost 5 bases to trimming and J lost 2 bases, with 9 bases between them. CDR3 sequence: CASSESQNYGYTF. The CDR3 nucleotides are TGTGCCAGCAGTGAGAGTCAGAACTATGGCTACACCTTC.

This clonotype was seen repeatedly, ten times or more. The V gene is TRBV28, the J gene TRBJ1-1; D may be TRBD1 (5 bases). Trimming removed 7 bases at V and 2 bases at J, with 17 bases between. Germline CDR1 MDHEN, CDR2 SYDVKM. This CDR3 comprises 15 residues. CDR3 residues: CASKVQTALNTEAFF. CDR3 nucleotide sequence: TGTGCCAGCAAGGTCCAGACAGCCTTAAACACTGAAGCTTTCTTT.

The sample holds many counts of this clonotype. The V gene is TRBV10-3, the J gene TRBJ2-6; TRBD1 aligns across 9 bases. The germline gives CDR1 ENHRY, CDR2 SYGVKD. V dropped 5 bases and J dropped 2; count of bases not matched to a gene: 7. This CDR3 is 17 amino acids long. The CDR3 region is CAISSTTGGAGANVLTF. Here the CDR3 DNA reads TGTGCCATCAGTTCGACTACAGGGGGCGCTGGGGCCAACGTCCTGACTTTC.

This clonotype was seen at least ten times. The rearrangement joins TRBV28 to TRBJ2-7; 7 positions agree with TRBD2. This CDR3 region has 14 residues. The ends lost 5 bases at V and 3 bases at J; junction bases unmatched: 7. Germline V gives CDR1 MDHEN, CDR2 SYDVKM. CDR3 region: CASSPRTRVYEQYF. CDR3 bases: TGTGCCAGCAGTCCACGGACTAGAGTCTACGAGCAGTACTTC.

At least ten counts were recorded for this clonotype. The gene calls are TRBV4-1 and TRBJ2-6; D call uncertain. The V gene's germline CDR1 is MGHRA and CDR2 YSYEKL. Trimming removed 4 bases from V and 4 bases from J, with 11 bases in between. The length of the CDR3 is 15 residues. CDR3 residues: CASSPEAPGANVLTF. The CDR3 DNA reads TGCGCCAGCAGCCCCGAGGCACCCGGGGCCAACGTCCTGACTTTC.

The V call is TRBV12-5, the J call TRBJ1-1; D is perhaps TRBD1 (5 bases). This CDR3 is built from 13 residues. Germline-derived CDR1 and CDR2 are LGHNT and FRNRAP. Trimming took 6 bases from V and 2 from J, leaving 10 bases between them. This CDR3 reads CASGGGTNTEAFF. As DNA, the CDR3 is TGTGCTAGTGGGGGTGGGACCAACACTGAAGCTTTCTTT.

This clonotype appeared a few times. This chain joins TRBV7-2 and TRBJ2-3, with a possible D match to TRBD1 (6 bases). Germline V lookup: CDR1 SGHTA, CDR2 FQGNSA. V was clipped by 3 bases and J by 1 base, with 17 bases between them. The CDR3 covers 17 residues. The CDR3 loop is CASSFYSTGLGTDTQYF. CDR3 DNA sequence: TGTGCCAGCAGCTTTTATTCAACAGGGTTGGGCACAGATACGCAGTATTTT.

In the case of this clonotype: A read error may explain this, as a much larger clone is one base away. The chain links TRBV4-1 to TRBJ2-5, with 8 bases lining up with TRBD2. From germline, CDR1 is MGHRA and CDR2 YSYEKL. There are 16 residues in the CDR3. Unmatched junction bases numbered 7, after V lost 3 bases and J lost 1 base. As DNA, the CDR3 is TGCGCCAGCAGCCAGCCCAGCGGGGGCCTCCAAGAGACCCAGTACTTC. Its protein is CASSQPSGGLQETQYF.

This clonotype has only a few counts. The CDR3 spells CATSRAKASNEKLFF. For the CDR3, the DNA is TGTGCCACCAGCAGAGCTAAAGCAAGTAATGAAAAACTGTTTTTT. This chain links TRBV15 with TRBJ1-4; D unresolved. Germline V gene data show CDR1 as LNHNV and CDR2 as YYDKDF (reference sequence). Trimming left V 1 base short and J 4 bases short, with 10 bases between. The CDR3 is 15 amino acids. The variable domain in full, completed from reference TRBV15 and TRBJ1-4, reads DAMVIQNPRYQVTQFGKPVTLSCSQTLNHNVMYWYQQKSSQAPKLLFHYYDKDFNNEADTPDNFQSRRPNTSFCFLDIRSPGLGDTAMYLCATSRAKASNEKLFFGSGTQLSVL.

The chain combines TRBV18 with TRBJ2-3, with D unresolved. Germline CDR1 is KGHSH and CDR2 is LQKENI. The V and J ends lost 3 bases and 4 bases respectively, with 8 bases between them. The CDR3 sequence is 13 residues long. The CDR3 DNA is TGTGCCAGCTCACCGGATACCTCAGATACGCAGTATTTT. It is translated as CASSPDTSDTQYF.

In regard to this clonotype: Compared with germline, one end of the junction differs, possibly owing to a read error. The chain links TRBV3-1 to TRBJ2-1; perhaps TRBD2 as D (5 bases). CDR1 LGHDT and CDR2 YNNKEL come from the germline V gene (reference sequence). This CDR3 has 10 amino acids. CDR3 sequence: CASSQGETVF. DNA of the CDR3: TGTGCCAGCAGCCAAGGGGAGACGGTCTTC.

With regard to this clonotype: This could be a read error, since a much larger clone is one nucleotide away. The chain joins TRBV5-5 to TRBJ1-1; maybe TRBD1 (6 bases). The CDR3 is made up of 17 amino acids. The ends were cut back, 4 bases at V and 0 bases at J, with 19 bases in the middle. Germline CDR1 and CDR2: SGHKS and YYEKEE (reference sequence). CDR3 sequence: CASSGRTVRSMNTEAFF. For the CDR3, the DNA is TGTGCCAGCAGCGGAAGGACAGTAAGAAGCATGAACACTGAAGCTTTCTTT.

This clonotype was recorded at least ten times. This chain connects TRBV28 to TRBJ2-7; the D gene is possibly TRBD2 (6 bases). Germline V gene data show CDR1 as MDHEN and CDR2 as SYDVKM. The CDR3 covers 15 residues. V dropped 0 bases and J dropped 2 bases, with 11 bases sitting between them. DNA for the CDR3: TGTGCCAGCAGTTTATGGTGGGGCGGGACCTACGAGCAGTACTTC. This translates into CASSLWWGGTYEQYF.